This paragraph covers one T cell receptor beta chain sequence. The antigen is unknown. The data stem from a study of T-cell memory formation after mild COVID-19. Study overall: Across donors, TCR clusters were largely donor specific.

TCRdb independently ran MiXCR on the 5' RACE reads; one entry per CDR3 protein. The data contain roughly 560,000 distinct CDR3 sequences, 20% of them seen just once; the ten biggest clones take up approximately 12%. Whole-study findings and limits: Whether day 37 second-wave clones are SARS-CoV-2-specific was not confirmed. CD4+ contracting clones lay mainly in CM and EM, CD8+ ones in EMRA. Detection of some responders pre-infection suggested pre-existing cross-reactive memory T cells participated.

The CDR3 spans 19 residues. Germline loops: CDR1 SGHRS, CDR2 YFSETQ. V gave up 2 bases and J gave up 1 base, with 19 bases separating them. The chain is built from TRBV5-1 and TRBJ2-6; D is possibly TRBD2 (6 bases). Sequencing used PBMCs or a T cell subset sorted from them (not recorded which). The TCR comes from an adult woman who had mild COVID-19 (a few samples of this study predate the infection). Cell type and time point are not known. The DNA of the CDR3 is TGCGCCAGCAGCTTACTGACGACCCTAGGAGGGTCTGGGGCCAACGTCCTGACTTTC. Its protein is CASSLLTTLGGSGANVLTF.